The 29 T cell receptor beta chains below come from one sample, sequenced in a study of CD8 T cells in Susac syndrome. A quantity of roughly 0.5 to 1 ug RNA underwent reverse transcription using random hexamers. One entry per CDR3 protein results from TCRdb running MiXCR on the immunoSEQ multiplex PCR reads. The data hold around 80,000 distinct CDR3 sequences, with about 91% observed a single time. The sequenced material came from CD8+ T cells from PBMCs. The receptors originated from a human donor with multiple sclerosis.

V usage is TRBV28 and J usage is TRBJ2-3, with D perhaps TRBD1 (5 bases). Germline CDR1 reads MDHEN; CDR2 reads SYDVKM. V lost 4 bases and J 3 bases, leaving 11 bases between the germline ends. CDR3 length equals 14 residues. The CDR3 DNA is TGTGCCAGCAGTTACACTTCAGGGACAGATACGCAGTATTTT. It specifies CASSYTSGTDTQYF.

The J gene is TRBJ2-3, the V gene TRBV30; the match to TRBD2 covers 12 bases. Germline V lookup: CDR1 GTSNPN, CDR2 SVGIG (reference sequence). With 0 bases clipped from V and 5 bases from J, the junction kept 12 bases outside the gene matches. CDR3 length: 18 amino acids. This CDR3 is CAWSVLGASGGAVDTQYF. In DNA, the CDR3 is TGTGCCTGGAGTGTACTCGGGGCTAGCGGGGGGGCCGTAGATACGCAGTATTTT. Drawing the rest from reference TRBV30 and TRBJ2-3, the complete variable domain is SQTIHQWPATLVQPVGSPLSLECTVEGTSNPNLYWYRQAAGRGLQLLFYSVGIGQISSEVPQNLSASRPQDRQFILSSKKLLLSDSGFYLCAWSVLGASGGAVDTQYFGPGTRLTVL.

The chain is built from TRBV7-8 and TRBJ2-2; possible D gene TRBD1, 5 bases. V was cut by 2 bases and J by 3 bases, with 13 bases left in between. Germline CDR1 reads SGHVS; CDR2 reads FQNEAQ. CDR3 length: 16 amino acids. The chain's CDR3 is CASSLPRVLDTGELFF. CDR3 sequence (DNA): TGTGCCAGCAGCTTACCCAGGGTACTGGACACCGGGGAGCTGTTTTTT.

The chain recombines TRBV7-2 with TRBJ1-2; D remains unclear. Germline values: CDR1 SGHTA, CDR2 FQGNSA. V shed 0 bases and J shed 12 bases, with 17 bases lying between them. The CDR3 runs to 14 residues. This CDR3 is CASSLASSAGGNTF. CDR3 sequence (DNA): TGTGCCAGCAGCTTAGCGTCCTCTGCAGGCGGGAACACCTTC.

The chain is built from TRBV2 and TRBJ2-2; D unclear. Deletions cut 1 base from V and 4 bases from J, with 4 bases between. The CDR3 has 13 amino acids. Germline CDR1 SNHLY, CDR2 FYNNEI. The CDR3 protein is CASSEDGTGELFF. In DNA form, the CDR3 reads TGTGCCAGCAGTGAAGACGGCACCGGGGAGCTGTTTTTT. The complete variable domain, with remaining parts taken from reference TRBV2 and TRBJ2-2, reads EPEVTQTPSHQVTQMGQEVILRCVPISNHLYFYWYRQILGQKVEFLVSFYNNEISEKSEIFDDQFSVERPDGSNFTLKIRSTKLEDSAMYFCASSEDGTGELFFGEGSRLTVL.

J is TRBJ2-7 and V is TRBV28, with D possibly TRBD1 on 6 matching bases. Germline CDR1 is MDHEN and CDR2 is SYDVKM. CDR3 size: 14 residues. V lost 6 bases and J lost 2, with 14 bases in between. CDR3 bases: TGTGCCAGCAGACACTCTGGGGGCGCCTACGAGCAGTACTTC. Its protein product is CASRHSGGAYEQYF.

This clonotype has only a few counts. The CDR3 nucleotides are TGTGCCAGCAGTTACCGGGCCTTCCCGGTGAACACTGAAGCTTTCTTT. Its protein product is CASSYRAFPVNTEAFF. The chain combines TRBV6-5 with TRBJ1-1; D is unclear. The V gene's germline CDR1 is MNHEY and CDR2 SVGAGI. The CDR3 extends over 16 amino acids. Between the trimmed V and J ends, which lost 2 bases and 0 bases, there was a span of 13 bases.

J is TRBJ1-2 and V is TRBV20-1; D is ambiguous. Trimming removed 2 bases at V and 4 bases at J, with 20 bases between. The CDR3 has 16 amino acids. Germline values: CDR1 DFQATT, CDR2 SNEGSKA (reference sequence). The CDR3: CSARPPIRTDRYGYTF. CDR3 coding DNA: TGCAGTGCTAGACCTCCGATTCGGACGGACCGCTATGGCTACACCTTC.

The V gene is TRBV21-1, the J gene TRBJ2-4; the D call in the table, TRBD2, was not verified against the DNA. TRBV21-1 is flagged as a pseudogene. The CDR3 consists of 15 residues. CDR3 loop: CASSKGTSGENIQYF. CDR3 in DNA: TGTGCCAGCAGCAAAGGGACTAGCGGGGAAAACATTCAGTACTTC.

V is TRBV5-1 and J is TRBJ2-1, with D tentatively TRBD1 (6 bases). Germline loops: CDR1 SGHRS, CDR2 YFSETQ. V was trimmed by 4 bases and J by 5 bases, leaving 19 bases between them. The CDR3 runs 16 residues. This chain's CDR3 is CASSDGQGPHHNEQFF. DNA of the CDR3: TGCGCCAGCAGCGATGGGCAGGGGCCTCACCACAATGAGCAGTTCTTC.

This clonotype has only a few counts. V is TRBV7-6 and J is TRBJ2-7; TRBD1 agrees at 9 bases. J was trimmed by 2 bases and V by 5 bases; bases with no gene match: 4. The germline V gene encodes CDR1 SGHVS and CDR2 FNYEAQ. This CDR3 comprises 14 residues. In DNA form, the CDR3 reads TGTGCCAGCAGCCCCGGGACAGGGACCTACGAGCAGTACTTC. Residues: CASSPGTGTYEQYF.

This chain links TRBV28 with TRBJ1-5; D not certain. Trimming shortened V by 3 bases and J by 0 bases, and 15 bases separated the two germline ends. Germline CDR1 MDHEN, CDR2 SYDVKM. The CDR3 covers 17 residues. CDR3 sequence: CASSFGPKMYSNQPQHF. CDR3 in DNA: TGTGCCAGCAGTTTTGGGCCTAAGATGTATAGCAATCAGCCCCAGCATTTT.

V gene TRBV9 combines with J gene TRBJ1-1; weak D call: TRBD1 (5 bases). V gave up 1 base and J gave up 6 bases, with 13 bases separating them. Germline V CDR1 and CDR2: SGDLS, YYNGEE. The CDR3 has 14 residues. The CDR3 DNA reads TGTGCCAGCAGCGTAACTGCAGGGAGTGCTGAAGCTTTCTTT. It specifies CASSVTAGSAEAFF.

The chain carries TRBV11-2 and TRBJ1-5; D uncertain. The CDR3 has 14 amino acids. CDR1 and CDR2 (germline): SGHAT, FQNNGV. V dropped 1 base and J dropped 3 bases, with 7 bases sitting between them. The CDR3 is CASSLGGFNQPQHF. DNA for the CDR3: TGTGCCAGCAGCTTAGGGGGTTTCAATCAGCCCCAGCATTTT.

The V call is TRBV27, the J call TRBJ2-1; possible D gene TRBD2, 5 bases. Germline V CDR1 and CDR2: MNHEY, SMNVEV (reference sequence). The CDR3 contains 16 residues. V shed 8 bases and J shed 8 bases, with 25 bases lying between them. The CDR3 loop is CASVLSMSSWWDEQFF. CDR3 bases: TGTGCCAGCGTTTTATCGATGTCTAGCTGGTGGGATGAGCAGTTCTTC.

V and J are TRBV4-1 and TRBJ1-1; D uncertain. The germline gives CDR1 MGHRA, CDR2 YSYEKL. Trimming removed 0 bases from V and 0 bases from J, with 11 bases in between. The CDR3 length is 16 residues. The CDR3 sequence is CASSQDSAPMNTEAFF. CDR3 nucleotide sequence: TGCGCCAGCAGCCAAGATTCAGCGCCGATGAACACTGAAGCTTTCTTT.

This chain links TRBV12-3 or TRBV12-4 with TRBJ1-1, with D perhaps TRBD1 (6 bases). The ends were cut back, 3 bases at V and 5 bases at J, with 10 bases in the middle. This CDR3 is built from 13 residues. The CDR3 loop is CASSLARGTEAFF. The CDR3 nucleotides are TGTGCCAGCAGTTTGGCCAGGGGAACTGAAGCTTTCTTT.

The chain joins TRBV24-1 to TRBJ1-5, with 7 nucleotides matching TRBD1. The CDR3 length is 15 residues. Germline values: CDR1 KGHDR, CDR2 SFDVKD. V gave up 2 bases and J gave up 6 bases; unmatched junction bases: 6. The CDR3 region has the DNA TGTGCCACCAGTGATTCCGACAGGGTAGGTCAGCCCCAGCATTTT. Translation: CATSDSDRVGQPQHF.

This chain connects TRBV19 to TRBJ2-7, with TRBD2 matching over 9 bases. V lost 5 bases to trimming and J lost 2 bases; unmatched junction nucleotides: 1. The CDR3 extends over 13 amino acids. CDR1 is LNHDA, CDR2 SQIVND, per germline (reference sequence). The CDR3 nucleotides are TGTGCCAGTAGTTTAGCGGGGGCCTACGAGCAGTACTTC. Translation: CASSLAGAYEQYF.

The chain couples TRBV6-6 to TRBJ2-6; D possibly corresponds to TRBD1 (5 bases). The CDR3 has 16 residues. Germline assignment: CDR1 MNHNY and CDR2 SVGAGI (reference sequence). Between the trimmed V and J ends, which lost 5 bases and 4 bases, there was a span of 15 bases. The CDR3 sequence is CASSHPAGPGANVLTF. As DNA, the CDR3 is TGTGCCAGCAGTCATCCCGCAGGGCCCGGGGCCAACGTCCTGACTTTC.

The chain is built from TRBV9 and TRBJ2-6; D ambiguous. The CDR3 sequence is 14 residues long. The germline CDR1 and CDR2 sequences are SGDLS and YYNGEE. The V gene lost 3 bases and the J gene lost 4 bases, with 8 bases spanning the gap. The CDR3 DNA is TGTGCCAGCAGCGGAAGGTTAGGGGCCAACGTCCTGACTTTC. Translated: CASSGRLGANVLTF.

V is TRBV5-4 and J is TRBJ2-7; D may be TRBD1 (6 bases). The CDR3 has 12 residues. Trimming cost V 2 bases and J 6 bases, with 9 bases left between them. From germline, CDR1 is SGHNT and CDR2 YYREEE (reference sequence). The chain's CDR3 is CASSLHRAEQYF. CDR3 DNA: TGTGCCAGCAGCTTACACAGGGCCGAGCAGTACTTC.

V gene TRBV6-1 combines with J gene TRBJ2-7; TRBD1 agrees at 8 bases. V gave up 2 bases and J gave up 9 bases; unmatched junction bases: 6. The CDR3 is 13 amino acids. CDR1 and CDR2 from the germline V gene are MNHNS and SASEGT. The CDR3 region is CASSETGQVGQYF. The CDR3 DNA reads TGTGCCAGCAGTGAAACGGGACAGGTAGGGCAGTACTTC.

The CDR3 region is CSVVYGSEELNEQYF. The CDR3, as DNA: TGCAGCGTTGTATACGGCTCAGAAGAGCTTAACGAGCAGTACTTC. The chain carries TRBV29-1 and TRBJ2-7; no clear D. The CDR3 sequence is 15 residues long. Deletions cut 4 bases from V and 5 bases from J, with 21 bases between. Germline V gene sequence: CDR1 SQVTM, CDR2 ANQGSEA.

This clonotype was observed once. The CDR3 sequence is CASSLTGGNNSPLHF. DNA for the CDR3: TGTGCCAGCAGTTTAACCGGGGGCAATAATTCACCCCTCCACTTT. J is TRBJ1-6 and V is TRBV12-3 or TRBV12-4; possible D gene TRBD1, 6 bases. The CDR3 length is 15 residues. The V and J ends lost 2 bases and 5 bases respectively, with 10 bases between them.

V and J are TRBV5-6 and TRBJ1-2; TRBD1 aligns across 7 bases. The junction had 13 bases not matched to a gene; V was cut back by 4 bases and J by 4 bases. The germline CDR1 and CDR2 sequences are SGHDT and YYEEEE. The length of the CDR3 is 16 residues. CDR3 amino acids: CASSGGPGQIFYGYTF. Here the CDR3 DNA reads TGTGCCAGCAGCGGAGGCCCGGGACAGATTTTCTATGGCTACACCTTC.

Here the CDR3 DNA reads TGTGCCAGCAGTGTTACACAGGGGTACAATACTGAAGCTTTCTTT. It is translated as CASSVTQGYNTEAFF. The gene calls are TRBV12-3 or TRBV12-4 and TRBJ1-1; the match to TRBD1 covers 7 bases. This CDR3 has 15 amino acids. V lost 5 bases to trimming and J lost 5 bases; unmatched junction nucleotides: 11.

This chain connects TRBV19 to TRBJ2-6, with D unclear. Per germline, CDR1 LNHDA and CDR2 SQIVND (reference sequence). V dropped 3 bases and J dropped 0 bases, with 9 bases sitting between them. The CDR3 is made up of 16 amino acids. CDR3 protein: CASSISALSGANVLTF. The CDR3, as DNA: TGTGCCAGTAGTATCTCGGCCCTCTCTGGGGCCAACGTCCTGACTTTC.

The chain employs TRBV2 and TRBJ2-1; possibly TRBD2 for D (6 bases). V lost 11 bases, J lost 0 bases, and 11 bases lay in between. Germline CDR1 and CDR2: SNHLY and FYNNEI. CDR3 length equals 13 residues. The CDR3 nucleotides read TGTGCCTCCCTCGGGAGCTCCTACAATGAGCAGTTCTTC. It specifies CASLGSSYNEQFF.